The rows below give T cell receptor beta chains drawn from one sample of a study of cytomegalovirus exposure and HLA in healthy donors. The method was immunoSEQ multiplex PCR; TCRdb's version includes in-frame clones alone and lacks a portion of them. This table holds some 150,000 clones, about 84% found once. Source material: PBMCs. These TCRs come from a woman aged 40 to 55 in good health and CMV-seropositive. CDR3s include the opening cysteine and the closing phenylalanine or tryptophan. The D gene is left open where the match is weak. Size is stated for part of the rows, as once, few or many counts, or as a class when the clone is expanded.

j_gene | d_gene | v_gene | abundance | CDR3aa | CDR3nt
TRBJ1-1 | . | TRBV10-2 | . | CATRQRSGDTEAFF | TGCGCCACCCGGCAGCGGAGTGGTGACACTGAAGCTTTCTTT
TRBJ2-1 | . | TRBV7-8 | . | CASSLGLRDEQFF | TGTGCCAGCAGCTTAGGACTAAGGGATGAGCAGTTCTTC
TRBJ2-1 | . | TRBV13 | . | CASSSQAGARERGQFF | TGTGCCAGCAGCAGTCAGGCGGGGGCGCGGGAGAGGGGGCAGTTCTTC
TRBJ2-3 | TRBD1 | TRBV18 | . | CASSPNRGRTDTQYF | TGTGCCAGCTCACCCAACAGGGGGAGGACAGATACGCAGTATTTT
TRBJ2-7 | TRBD1 | TRBV7-9 | . | CASSLEEVRGSEQYF | TGTGCCAGCAGCTTAGAGGAGGTCAGGGGGTCCGAGCAGTACTTC
TRBJ2-1 | TRBD2 | TRBV28 | . | CASSSSGRSYEQFF | TGTGCCAGCAGTTCTAGCGGGAGGAGCTATGAGCAGTTCTTC
TRBJ2-1 | TRBD2 | TRBV5-1 | once | CASSRLLAGGRNEQFF | TGCGCCAGCAGCCGATTGTTGGCGGGAGGGCGGAATGAGCAGTTCTTC
TRBJ2-1 | . | TRBV6-1 | once | CATQPAGARTNEQFF | TGTGCCACCCAACCGGCAGGGGCTAGAACGAATGAGCAGTTCTTC
TRBJ2-7 | TRBD2 | TRBV7-2 | . | CASSFGVAGVYEQYF | TGTGCCAGCAGCTTCGGGGTAGCGGGGGTCTACGAGCAGTACTTC
TRBJ2-7 | TRBD2 | TRBV30 | . | CAWSGYRLAGDEQYF | TGTGCCTGGAGTGGATACCGACTAGCGGGAGACGAGCAGTACTTC
TRBJ2-1 | TRBD2 | TRBV7-3 | . | CASSSGTSGNEQFF | TGTGCCAGCAGCTCCGGGACTAGCGGGAATGAGCAGTTCTTC
TRBJ2-1 | . | TRBV2 | . | CASSEALNGLGVFF | TGTGCCAGCAGTGAAGCGCTTAACGGACTTGGGGTTTTCTTC
TRBJ1-2 | . | TRBV5-1 | . | CASSLGRSGGYTF | TGCGCCAGCAGCTTGGGTAGGAGCGGTGGCTACACCTTC
TRBJ2-7 | . | TRBV14 | once | CASSQDSTAYEQYF | TGTGCCAGCAGCCAAGATAGTACGGCCTACGAGCAGTACTTC
TRBJ2-4 | TRBD1 | TRBV7-8 | . | CASSQTQGQSIIQYF | TGTGCCAGCAGCCAAACACAGGGACAGTCGATAATTCAGTACTTC
TRBJ2-5 | . | TRBV5-4 | . | CASSLVSGETQYF | TGTGCCAGCAGCTTGGTTTCAGGGGAGACCCAGTACTTC
TRBJ2-7 | . | TRBV10-1 | . | CASSGLGEQYF | TGCGCCAGCAGTGGACTGGGCGAGCAGTACTTC
TRBJ1-1 | TRBD1 | TRBV19 | . | CASSIGLRGQLNTEAFF | TGTGCCAGTAGTATAGGTCTAAGGGGACAGCTGAACACTGAAGCTTTCTTT
TRBJ2-7 | TRBD2 | TRBV5-1 | . | CASSLVSAGGYEQYF | TGCGCCAGCAGCTTGGTATCGGCGGGAGGGTACGAGCAGTACTTC
TRBJ1-1 | . | TRBV28 | . | CASSSSTKGETEAFF | TGTGCCAGCAGTTCTTCCACAAAAGGAGAAACTGAAGCTTTCTTT
TRBJ2-1 | . | TRBV4-1 | once | CASSQPLNGINEQFF | TGCGCCAGCAGCCAACCCTTGAATGGCATCAATGAGCAGTTCTTC
TRBJ1-4 | . | TRBV6-5 | few | CASSYSSATNEKLFF | TGTGCCAGCAGTTACTCCTCGGCAACTAATGAAAAACTGTTTTTT
TRBJ2-2 | TRBD2 | TRBV5-1 | . | CASSLTLAGILGTGELFF | TGCGCCAGCAGCTTGACACTAGCGGGAATCCTGGGCACCGGGGAGCTGTTTTTT
TRBJ2-7 | TRBD2 | TRBV7-9 | . | CASSWTSGIYEQYF | TGTGCCAGCAGCTGGACTAGCGGAATCTACGAGCAGTACTTC
TRBJ2-7 | TRBD1 | TRBV7-8 | . | CASSLGGSGGFSYEQYF | TGTGCCAGCAGCTTAGGGGGCTCAGGGGGTTTCTCCTACGAGCAGTACTTC
TRBJ2-1 | TRBD2 | TRBV7-8 | . | CASSPRGSGLAGNNNEQFF | TGTGCCAGCAGCCCCAGGGGGTCGGGACTAGCGGGGAATAACAATGAGCAGTTCTTC
TRBJ2-6 | . | TRBV7-9 | . | CASSLATQGGGGANVLTF | TGTGCCAGCAGCTTAGCGACGCAGGGGGGAGGTGGGGCCAACGTCCTGACTTTC
TRBJ2-7 | . | TRBV28 | . | CASEGFRDSSYEQYF | TGTGCCAGCGAGGGATTCCGGGACTCATCCTACGAGCAGTACTTC